Listed below are T cell receptor beta chains from one sample, sequenced in a study of blood T cell repertoires in COVID-19. Sequencing was performed with immunoSEQ multiplex PCR; in TCRdb, only in-frame clones are kept and a portion is missing. The table has 200,000 to 250,000 clones, 86% seen once. The sample consisted of peripheral blood. These TCRs come from a man aged 30 to 39 who had recovered from COVID-19. Each CDR3 is given with its conserved first and last residue. Fields, in order: CDR3 DNA, CDR3 protein, D gene, V gene, clone size, J gene. The D gene is left open where the match is weak. Expanded clones get a size class; other rows say once, few or many, or leave the size out.

CDR3 DNA: TGTGCCAGCAGTTCCGTGGTAGCGGGGCCCACCGGGGAGCTGTTTTTT; CDR3 protein: CASSSVVAGPTGELFF; D gene: TRBD2; V gene: TRBV6-2/TRBV6-3; clone size: -; J gene: TRBJ2-2
CDR3 DNA: TGCGCCAGCAGGGGACAGGGGGGAGGCTACACCTTC; CDR3 protein: CASRGQGGGYTF; D gene: TRBD1; V gene: TRBV10-1; clone size: -; J gene: TRBJ1-2
CDR3 DNA: TGCGCCAGCAGTTTAAAGGAGGGCATCGCAGGAAGGGTCGGCTACACCTTC; CDR3 protein: CASSLKEGIAGRVGYTF; D gene: -; V gene: TRBV5-1; clone size: -; J gene: TRBJ1-2
CDR3 DNA: TGCGCCAGCATAGGAACAGGGAACACTGAAGCTTTCTTT; CDR3 protein: CASIGTGNTEAFF; D gene: -; V gene: TRBV10-2; clone size: -; J gene: TRBJ1-1
CDR3 DNA: TGTGCCAGCAGCCCTGGCTGGGGGCTGAACACTGAAGCTTTCTTT; CDR3 protein: CASSPGWGLNTEAFF; D gene: -; V gene: TRBV5-5; clone size: -; J gene: TRBJ1-1
CDR3 DNA: TGCGCCAGCAGGTTACCCGGGAGCTTGGACGAGCAGTACTTC; CDR3 protein: CASRLPGSLDEQYF; D gene: -; V gene: TRBV10-2; clone size: -; J gene: TRBJ2-7
CDR3 DNA: TGTGCCAGCAGCTTGGGACAGGGGTTAAGGGAGACCCAGTACTTC; CDR3 protein: CASSLGQGLRETQYF; D gene: TRBD1; V gene: TRBV5-8; clone size: -; J gene: TRBJ2-5
CDR3 DNA: TGTGCCACCAGCCGATCCATTCCGGGACAGAACACTGAAGCTTTCTTT; CDR3 protein: CATSRSIPGQNTEAFF; D gene: -; V gene: TRBV15; clone size: -; J gene: TRBJ1-1
CDR3 DNA: TGTGCCAGCAGCCGGGCCGGGACTAGCGGCCGATTAACCGGGGAGCTGTTTTTT; CDR3 protein: CASSRAGTSGRLTGELFF; D gene: TRBD2; V gene: TRBV3-1/TRBV3-2; clone size: once; J gene: TRBJ2-2
CDR3 DNA: TGTGCCAGCAGCCGAAGTGGGGGAGGAGAGCAGCCCCAGCATTTT; CDR3 protein: CASSRSGGGEQPQHF; D gene: -; V gene: TRBV3-1/TRBV3-2; clone size: -; J gene: TRBJ1-5
CDR3 DNA: TGTGCCAGCAGCGGGACAGCTTTCACCGGGGAGCTGTTTTTT; CDR3 protein: CASSGTAFTGELFF; D gene: TRBD1; V gene: TRBV13; clone size: -; J gene: TRBJ2-2
CDR3 DNA: TGCGCCAGCAGCCAAGAGGGACAGTTCAATTCACCCCTCCACTTT; CDR3 protein: CASSQEGQFNSPLHF; D gene: TRBD1; V gene: TRBV4-1; clone size: -; J gene: TRBJ1-6
CDR3 DNA: TGTGCCAGCAGCAACAGGGTCTACGAGCAGTACTTC; CDR3 protein: CASSNRVYEQYF; D gene: -; V gene: TRBV2; clone size: many; J gene: TRBJ2-7
CDR3 DNA: TGTGCCAGCAGCTTAGCAGAAAGGAGCGGGGGGACCTACGAGCAGTACTTC; CDR3 protein: CASSLAERSGGTYEQYF; D gene: TRBD2; V gene: TRBV7-6; clone size: once; J gene: TRBJ2-7
CDR3 DNA: TGTGCCAGTAGTATAGGGGCGGGGGGGCCGAATGAGCAGTTCTTC; CDR3 protein: CASSIGAGGPNEQFF; D gene: TRBD2; V gene: TRBV19; clone size: -; J gene: TRBJ2-1
CDR3 DNA: TGTGCCAGGCTGCCGGGGGATCTCTATGGCTACACCTTC; CDR3 protein: CARLPGDLYGYTF; D gene: -; V gene: TRBV21-1; clone size: -; J gene: TRBJ1-2
CDR3 DNA: TGTGCCAGCAGTGATCGCAGGTTCGGAAACACCATATATTTT; CDR3 protein: CASSDRRFGNTIYF; D gene: -; V gene: TRBV25-1; clone size: -; J gene: TRBJ1-3
CDR3 DNA: TGCGCCAGCAGCTTGGTAGGGGCCTCCTATAATTCACCCCTCCACTTT; CDR3 protein: CASSLVGASYNSPLHF; D gene: -; V gene: TRBV5-1; clone size: -; J gene: TRBJ1-6
CDR3 DNA: TGTGCCAGCAGCCCCGTCATCGGGACAGGGTTCACGCGATCGGACACTGAAGCTTTCTTT; CDR3 protein: CASSPVIGTGFTRSDTEAFF; D gene: TRBD1; V gene: TRBV7-8; clone size: -; J gene: TRBJ1-1
CDR3 DNA: TGTGCCAGCAGCGGACATCTAGTCCCGATCACAGATACGCAGTATTTT; CDR3 protein: CASSGHLVPITDTQYF; D gene: -; V gene: TRBV5-6; clone size: once; J gene: TRBJ2-3
CDR3 DNA: TGTGCCAGCAGCTTGGCACAGGGTGGCCAGCATTTT; CDR3 protein: CASSLAQGGQHF; D gene: -; V gene: TRBV5-6; clone size: -; J gene: TRBJ1-5
CDR3 DNA: TGCGCCAGCAGTGTTCCGGGGAAAGAGACCCAGTACTTC; CDR3 protein: CASSVPGKETQYF; D gene: -; V gene: TRBV10-1; clone size: -; J gene: TRBJ2-5
CDR3 DNA: TGTGCCAGCAGGGGGCGGACTGAAGCTTTCTTT; CDR3 protein: CASRGRTEAFF; D gene: -; V gene: TRBV12-3/TRBV12-4; clone size: -; J gene: TRBJ1-1
CDR3 DNA: TGTGCCACCAGCAGAGAGGTCGTCGGGTTCTTAACCTACAATGAGCAGTTCTTC; CDR3 protein: CATSREVVGFLTYNEQFF; D gene: -; V gene: TRBV15; clone size: once; J gene: TRBJ2-1
CDR3 DNA: TGTGCCAGCAAGGGGGACAGGGGGCGAGAGACCCAGTACTTC; CDR3 protein: CASKGDRGRETQYF; D gene: TRBD1; V gene: TRBV6-5; clone size: -; J gene: TRBJ2-5
CDR3 DNA: TGTGCCAGCAGCTTAGGACCAAGCGGGAGCTCCTACAATGAGCAGTTCTTC; CDR3 protein: CASSLGPSGSSYNEQFF; D gene: TRBD2; V gene: TRBV7-7; clone size: -; J gene: TRBJ2-1